These T cell receptor beta chains were read from a single sample in a study of PD-L1 blockade in urothelial cancer. The assay was immunoSEQ multiplex PCR, and TCRdb's table has in-frame clones only and misses some. The table records about 44,000 clones, around 90% of them present only once. The sequencing used PBMCs, collected around atezolizumab (anti-PD-L1) treatment. The origin of the receptors is a man between 65 and 85 years old with urothelial cancer. The conserved cysteine and the conserved F or W are not part of the CDR3 here. D genes are given only for firm matches.

TRBJ2-3,TRBV7-8,TRBD2,ASSYRALAGGTDTQY
TRBJ2-3,TRBV6-1,-,ASSETSHGRTDTQY
TRBJ2-1,TRBV28,-,ASSLSSGARNEQF
TRBJ2-6,TRBV6-1,-,ASSVAGQTPSSGANVLT
TRBJ1-3,TRBV10-3,TRBD1,AISESGQGGGNTIY
TRBJ1-1,TRBV28,TRBD1,ASGTTGRTEAF
TRBJ2-7,TRBV5-4,TRBD2,ASSQLGGRADEQY
TRBJ1-2,TRBV19,-,ASSMAVRGGYGYT
TRBJ1-5,TRBV18,-,ASSPLPGNQPQH
TRBJ2-3,TRBV5-1,TRBD2,ASSLAGATDTQY
TRBJ2-7,TRBV27,-,ASSQQGGFEQY
TRBJ2-7,TRBV10-3,-,AISSGTGGDEQY
TRBJ2-1,TRBV4-1,-,ASSPSESATYNEQF
TRBJ1-2,TRBV7-8,TRBD1,ASSLPGQGNYGYT
TRBJ2-3,TRBV9,-,ASSVQAPGGGQRPTQY
TRBJ2-3,TRBV28,TRBD1,ASSKFYGRDRGRDTQY
TRBJ1-4,TRBV6-1,TRBD1,ASSDKESWGQGEKLF
TRBJ2-5,TRBV9,-,ASSVSEETQY
TRBJ2-3,TRBV9,-,ASSGGVDTQY
TRBJ1-3,TRBV5-6,-,ASSLVSGGNTIY
TRBJ1-1,TRBV6-6,TRBD1,ASFQGANTEAF
TRBJ1-3,TRBV19,-,ASSMGGRITSGNTIY